The T cell receptor beta chain under discussion was sequenced for a study of T cell responses to AZD1222 COVID-19 vaccine. Sequenced by immunoSEQ multiplex PCR; TCRdb stores in-frame clones only, minus some. In the table there are 68,000 or so clones, about 90% of which are singletons. Deletions cut 2 bases from V and 4 bases from J, with 12 bases between. The germline V gene has CDR1 SNHLY and CDR2 FYNNEI. This CDR3 is built from 14 residues. This rearrangement joins TRBV2 to TRBJ2-7; D may correspond to TRBD1 or TRBD2 (5 bases each). The clonotype comes from an adult in good health. The sample here was peripheral blood, taken on day 0 of AZD1222 vaccination. CDR3 loop: CASSEQGEGYEQYF. The DNA for the CDR3 is TGTGCCAGCAGTGAACAGGGAGAAGGGTACGAGCAGTACTTC.